Listed here is a single T cell receptor beta chain. Its specificity is unknown. The data are from a study of siplizumab effects on memory and regulatory T cells. The study's findings and limits: Apparently key alloresponse contributors, naive T cells also seemed more diverse than memory cells. Only a minor fraction of alloreactive clones mapped to unstimulated subsets.

Produced via immunoSEQ multiplex PCR; TCRdb's table is partial and in-frame only. The sample consists of approximately 98,000 clones, 90% to 95% of them appearing once. From germline, CDR1 is SGHRS and CDR2 YFSETQ. The V end lost 7 bases, the J end lost 10 bases, and 9 bases lay between the germline ends. CDR3 length: 10 residues. The sample taken for sequencing was non-Treg CD4+ T cells sorted from blood. This sequence joins TRBV5-1 and TRBJ2-1; no definite D call. This clonotype was obtained from a human donor in good health. CDR3 sequence reads: CASGNGEQFF. The DNA of the CDR3 is TGCGCCAGCGGGAATGGGGAGCAGTTCTTC.